A selection of T cell receptor beta chains follows, all from one sample in a study of early T cells in non-severe SARS-CoV-2 infection. TCRdb reprocessed the 5' RACE reads with MiXCR, giving one entry per CDR3 protein. The profile shows about 60,000 distinct CDR3 sequences, about an eighth of them singletons. The specimen sequenced was whole blood. These receptors all stem from an adult who was a healthcare worker with PCR-confirmed SARS-CoV-2 infection or an uninfected control (not recorded which). The CDR3 runs from the conserved cysteine through the conserved F or W. Fields, in order: clone size, J gene, D gene, V gene, CDR3 DNA, CDR3 protein. The D gene is left open where the match is weak. Some rows mark clone size as missing; the rest say once, few, many or name a class of expanded clone.

>many|TRBJ2-2|.|TRBV7-9
TGTGCCAGCAGCCGTGAAGGGATCCGGACCACCGGGGAGCTGTTTTTT
CASSREGIRTTGELFF
>.|TRBJ2-1|.|TRBV10-2
TGCGCCAGCAGTGCCACCGCCAGTGAGCAGTTCTTC
CASSATASEQFF
>.|TRBJ2-1|TRBD2|TRBV27
TGTGCCAGCAGTTCCCTAGCGGGAGGGACGTACAATGAGCAGTTCTTC
CASSSLAGGTYNEQFF
>.|TRBJ2-7|TRBD2|TRBV9
TGTGCCAGCAGTGAAGCGGGGAGAGCCTACGAGCAGTACTTC
CASSEAGRAYEQYF
>.|TRBJ2-2|TRBD2|TRBV19
TGTGCCAGTAGTACCCTAGCGGGAGTGTCCACCGGGGAGCTGTTTTTT
CASSTLAGVSTGELFF
>.|TRBJ2-1|TRBD2|TRBV20-1
TGCAGTGCTAGAGGGGACTATCGTGAGCAGTTCTTC
CSARGDYREQFF
>many|TRBJ1-1|TRBD1|TRBV10-3
TGTGCCATCAGTGGGACAGGGGCGAACACTGAAGCTTTCTTT
CAISGTGANTEAFF
>.|TRBJ2-2|TRBD1|TRBV7-8
TGTGCCAGCAGCTTGGACAGGGGGAACACCGGGGAGCTGTTTTTT
CASSLDRGNTGELFF
>many|TRBJ2-1|TRBD1|TRBV11-2
TGTGCCAGCAGCGTTGACAGGGGGAGCGATGAGCAGTTCTTC
CASSVDRGSDEQFF
>.|TRBJ2-1|TRBD2|TRBV11-2
TGTGCCAGCAGCTACGGACTAGCGGCCTCCTACAATGAGCAGTTCTTC
CASSYGLAASYNEQFF
>.|TRBJ2-1|TRBD1|TRBV9
TGTGCCAGCAGCCTCGGACAGGGAAGGAATGAGCAGTTCTTC
CASSLGQGRNEQFF
>many|TRBJ2-3|TRBD2|TRBV28
TGTGCCAGCAGTTTATCGCCGGGACTAGGGTCTTCCACAGATACGCAGTATTTT
CASSLSPGLGSSTDTQYF
>many|TRBJ1-5|.|TRBV7-9
TGTGCCAGCAGCCCGGGGACCGCCGATCAGCCCCAGCATTTT
CASSPGTADQPQHF
>.|TRBJ2-1|TRBD1|TRBV29-1
TGCAGCGTTGAATTTAAGGACAGGGGGGTCAATGAGCAGTTCTTC
CSVEFKDRGVNEQFF
>.|TRBJ1-3|.|TRBV29-1
TGCAGCGTTGGCACGTATGGTGGAAACACCATATATTTT
CSVGTYGGNTIYF
>many|TRBJ1-3|.|TRBV18
TGTGCCAGCTCACCCCTCCCCAGGGCGGGAGGAAACACCATATATTTT
CASSPLPRAGGNTIYF
>.|TRBJ2-5|TRBD2|TRBV7-7
TGTGCCAGCAGCCCGGGACTAGCGGAACAAGAGACCCAGTACTTC
CASSPGLAEQETQYF